The clone carrying this TCR beta chain was counted a few times. Its target is not known. This entry is derived from a study of T cells in Graves' hyperthyroidism and ophthalmopathy. For the study at large: The authors collected peripheral blood at initial diagnosis, before any treatment. Broader study findings: Most expanded thyroid clonotypes above 0.001 also appeared in blood.

Germline V lookup: CDR1 KGHDR, CDR2 SFDVKD. This CDR3 contains 15 residues. J lost 3 bases, V lost 9 bases, and 12 bases had no gene match. Uncontrolled infections, other autoimmune diseases, pregnancy or lactation led to exclusion of patients. The TCR beta CDR3 regions underwent amplification using RNA transcripts as the source. The TCR CDR3 was amplified in a first-round RT-PCR using the HTBI primer set. In TCRdb, the multiplex PCR reads were re-called with MiXCR into one record per CDR3 protein. The sample includes 730,000 or so distinct CDR3 sequences, under 20% of them seen just once. The sequence was obtained from a woman in her 50s with Graves' hyperthyroidism that later progressed to Graves' ophthalmopathy. The specimen was blood. The chain recombines TRBV24-1 with TRBJ2-7; TRBD1 agrees at 8 bases. CDR3 region: CATRQGTGRFYEQYF. The CDR3 DNA reads as TGTGCCACCCGGCAGGGGACAGGACGTTTCTACGAGCAGTACTTC.